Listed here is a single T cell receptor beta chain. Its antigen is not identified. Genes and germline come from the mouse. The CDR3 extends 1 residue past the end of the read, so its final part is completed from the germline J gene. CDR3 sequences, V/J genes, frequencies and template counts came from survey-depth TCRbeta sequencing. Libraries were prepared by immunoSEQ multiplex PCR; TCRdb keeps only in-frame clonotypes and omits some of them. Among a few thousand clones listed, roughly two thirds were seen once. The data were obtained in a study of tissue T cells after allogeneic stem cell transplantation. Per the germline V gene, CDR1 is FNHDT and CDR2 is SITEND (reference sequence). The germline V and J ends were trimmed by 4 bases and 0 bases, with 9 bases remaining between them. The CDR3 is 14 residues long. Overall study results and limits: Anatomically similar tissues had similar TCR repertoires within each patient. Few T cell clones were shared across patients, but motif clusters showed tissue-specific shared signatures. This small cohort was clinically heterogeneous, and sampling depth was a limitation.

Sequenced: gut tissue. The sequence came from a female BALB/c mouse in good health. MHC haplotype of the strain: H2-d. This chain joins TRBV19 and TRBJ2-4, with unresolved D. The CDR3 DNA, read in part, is TGTGCCAGCAGTGCCCGGGGTAGTCAAAACACCTTGTAC. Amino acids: CASSARGSQNTLY. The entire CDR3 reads CASSARGSQNTLYF.